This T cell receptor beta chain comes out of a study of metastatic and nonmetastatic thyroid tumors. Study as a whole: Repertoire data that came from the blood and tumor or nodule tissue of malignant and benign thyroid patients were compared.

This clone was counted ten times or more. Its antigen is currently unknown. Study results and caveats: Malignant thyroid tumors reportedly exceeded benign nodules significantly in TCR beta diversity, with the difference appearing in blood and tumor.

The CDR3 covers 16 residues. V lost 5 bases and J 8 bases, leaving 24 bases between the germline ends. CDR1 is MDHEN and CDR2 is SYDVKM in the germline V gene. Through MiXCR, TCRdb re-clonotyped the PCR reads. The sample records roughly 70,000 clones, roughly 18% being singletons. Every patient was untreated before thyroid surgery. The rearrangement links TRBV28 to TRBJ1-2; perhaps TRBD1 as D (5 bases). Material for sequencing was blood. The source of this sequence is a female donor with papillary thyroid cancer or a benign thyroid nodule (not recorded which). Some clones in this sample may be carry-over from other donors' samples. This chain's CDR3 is CASSPPGPRFGGGYTF. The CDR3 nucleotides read TGTGCCAGCAGTCCCCCCGGGCCGCGATTTGGGGGAGGCTACACCTTC.